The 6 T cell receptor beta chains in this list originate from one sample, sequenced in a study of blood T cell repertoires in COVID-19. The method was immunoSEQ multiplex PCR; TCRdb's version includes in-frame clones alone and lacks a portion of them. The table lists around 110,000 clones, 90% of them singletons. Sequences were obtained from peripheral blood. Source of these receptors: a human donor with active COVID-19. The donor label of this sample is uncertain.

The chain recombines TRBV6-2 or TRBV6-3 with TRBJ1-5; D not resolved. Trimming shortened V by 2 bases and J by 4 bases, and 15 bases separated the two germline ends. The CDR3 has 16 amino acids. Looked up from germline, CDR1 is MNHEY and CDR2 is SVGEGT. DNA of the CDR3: TGTGCCAGCAGTTACGACCCTAGCAGAGGGAATCAGCCCCAGCATTTT. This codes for CASSYDPSRGNQPQHF.

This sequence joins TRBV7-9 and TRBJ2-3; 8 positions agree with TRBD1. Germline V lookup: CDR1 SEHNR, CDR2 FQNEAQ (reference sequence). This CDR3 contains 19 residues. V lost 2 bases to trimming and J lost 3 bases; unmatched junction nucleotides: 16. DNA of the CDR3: TGTGCCAGCAGCTTAACCCCACTCTTGGACAGGGATGGGACAGATACGCAGTATTTT. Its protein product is CASSLTPLLDRDGTDTQYF.

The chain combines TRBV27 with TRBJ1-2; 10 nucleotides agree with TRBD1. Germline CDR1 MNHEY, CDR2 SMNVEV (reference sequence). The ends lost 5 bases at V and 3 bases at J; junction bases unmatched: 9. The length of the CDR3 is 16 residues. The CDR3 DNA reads TGTGCCAGCAGTGAGTCAGGACAGGGGGTTTACTATGGCTACACCTTC. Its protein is CASSESGQGVYYGYTF.

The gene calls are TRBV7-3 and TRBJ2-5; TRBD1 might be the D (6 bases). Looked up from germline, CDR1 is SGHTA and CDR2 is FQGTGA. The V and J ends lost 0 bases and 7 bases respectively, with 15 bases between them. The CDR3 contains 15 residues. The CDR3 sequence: CASSLTPTGGVTQYF. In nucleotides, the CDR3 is TGTGCCAGCAGCTTAACGCCGACAGGTGGAGTGACCCAGTACTTC.

DNA for the CDR3: TGTGCCAGCAGCTTAGGGGACTGGGACGAGCAGTACTTC. Its protein product is CASSLGDWDEQYF. The chain carries TRBV7-2 and TRBJ2-7; perhaps TRBD2 as D (6 bases). CDR3 size: 13 residues. The V and J ends lost 1 base and 5 bases respectively, with 9 bases between them. From germline, CDR1 is SGHTA and CDR2 FQGNSA.

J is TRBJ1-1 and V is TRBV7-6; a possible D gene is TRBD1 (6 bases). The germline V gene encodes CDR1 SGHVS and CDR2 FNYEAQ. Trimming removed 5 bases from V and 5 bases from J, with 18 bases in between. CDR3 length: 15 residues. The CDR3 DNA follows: TGTGCCAGCAGCGCCGTGGGCAATACAGGGACTGAAGCTTTCTTT. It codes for CASSAVGNTGTEAFF.